This T cell receptor beta chain was observed in a study of vaccination and CD4 T cells after COVID-19. For the study at large: Ranging from 14 to 241, the interval between dose two and post-vaccine sampling had a median of about ten weeks. Stimulation of cells relied on overlapping spike peptides derived from SARS-CoV-2, HCoV-NL63, HCoV-OC43 and HCoV-229E.

Stated treatment: approximately nine-day PBMC culture with coronavirus spike peptide pools or control peptides (ViraFEST assay). Harvesting of the unexposed donor's CD4+ T cells predated the COVID-19 pandemic (2011-2018). Deletions cut 3 bases from V and 1 base from J, with 12 bases between. This CDR3 contains 15 residues. CDR1 is SNHLY, CDR2 FYNNEI, per germline. Comment on this clonotype: Its antigen remains unidentified.

Sequencing of DNA taken from cultured CD4+ T cells relied on the Oncomine TCR Beta short-read assay. TCRdb reprocessed the PCR reads via MiXCR and lists one record per CDR3 protein. The sample contains around 8,200 distinct CDR3 sequences, roughly 50% of which appear only once. V and J are TRBV2 and TRBJ1-2; weak D call: TRBD1 (5 bases). The origin of this receptor is a human donor in good health. Sample: CD4+ T cells from blood, cultured in vitro. The CDR3 loop reads CASSDGGFSNYGYTF. The CDR3 region has the DNA TGTGCCAGCAGTGATGGGGGGTTCAGTAACTATGGCTACACCTTC.